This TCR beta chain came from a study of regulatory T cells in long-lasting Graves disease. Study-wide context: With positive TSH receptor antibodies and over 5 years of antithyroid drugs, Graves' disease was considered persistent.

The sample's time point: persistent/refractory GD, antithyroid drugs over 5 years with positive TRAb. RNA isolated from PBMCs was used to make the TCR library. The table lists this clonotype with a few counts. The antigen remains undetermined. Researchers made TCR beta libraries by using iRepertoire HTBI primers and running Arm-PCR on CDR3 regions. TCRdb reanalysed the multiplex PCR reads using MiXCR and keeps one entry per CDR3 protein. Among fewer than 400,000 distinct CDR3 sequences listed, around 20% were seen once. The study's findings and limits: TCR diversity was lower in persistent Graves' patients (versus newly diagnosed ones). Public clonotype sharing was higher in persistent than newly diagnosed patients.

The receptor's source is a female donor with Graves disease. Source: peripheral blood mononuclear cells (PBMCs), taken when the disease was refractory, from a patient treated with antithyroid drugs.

CDR3 nucleotide sequence: TGTGCCATCAGGGGAGGGGGCTCCATCGAGCAGTACTTC. This encodes CAIRGGGSIEQYF. The rearrangement uses TRBV10-3 and TRBJ2-7; either TRBD1 or TRBD2 may supply D (7 bases each). CDR1 is ENHRY, CDR2 SYGVKD, per germline. Trimming cost V 6 bases and J 6 bases, with 15 bases left between them. This CDR3 has 13 residues.